The rows below give T cell receptor beta chains drawn from one sample of a study of blood T cell repertoires in COVID-19. TCRdb's copy holds only in-frame clones and misses some; the assay was immunoSEQ multiplex PCR. The sample has roughly 80,000 clones; more than 85% are singletons. Sequencing was performed on peripheral blood. The receptors originated from a man between 60 and 70 years old with acute or convalescent COVID-19. CDR3s include the opening cysteine and the closing phenylalanine or tryptophan.

J gene | V gene | CDR3 protein
TRBJ2-2 | TRBV6-4 | CASSLAGTTDTGELFF
TRBJ2-7 | TRBV12-1 | CARTTRTSGGYEQYF
TRBJ2-3 | TRBV9 | CASSRDAPAGGTDTQYF
TRBJ2-3 | TRBV7-2 | CASSLEPGISTDTQYF
TRBJ2-2 | TRBV5-6 | CASSLGQYTGELFF
TRBJ2-7 | TRBV28 | CASSPLSTREQYF
TRBJ1-1 | TRBV29-1 | CSAGTANTEAFF
TRBJ2-7 | TRBV6-2/TRBV6-3 | CASSYSRAAGYEQYF
TRBJ2-7 | TRBV14 | CASSPEGRETYEQYF
TRBJ1-1 | TRBV7-8 | CASSPTGGGTEAFF
TRBJ1-2 | TRBV28 | CASSLDDRGEGGGYTF
TRBJ2-7 | TRBV19 | CASKKQGTSNSYEQYF
TRBJ1-2 | TRBV11-2 | CASSLGLESYGYTF
TRBJ1-1 | TRBV5-1 | CASSLEGLVAFF
TRBJ1-5 | TRBV3-1/TRBV3-2 | CASSQDQGTGKSNQPQHF
TRBJ2-2 | TRBV3-1/TRBV3-2 | CASRLAGSNTGELFF
TRBJ2-1 | TRBV6-5 | CASSYGTKGQGDEQFF
TRBJ2-5 | TRBV7-9 | CASSPPRETQYF
TRBJ2-7 | TRBV9 | CASSVGGTEAYEQYF
TRBJ2-3 | TRBV6-2/TRBV6-3 | CASSSSTDTQYF
TRBJ2-5 | TRBV5-1 | CASSIGRQGQETQYF
TRBJ1-2 | TRBV6-5 | CAIGGNYGYTF
TRBJ2-2 | TRBV19 | CASSIYGLAVSNTGELFF
TRBJ2-2 | TRBV25-1 | CASSEYPSRNTGELFF
TRBJ1-1 | TRBV27 | CASRRQESRTEAFF
TRBJ2-1 | TRBV19 | CASRQGKSYNEQFF
TRBJ2-7 | TRBV10-2 | CASSGGVHEQYF
TRBJ2-1 | TRBV12-5 | CASGLVSGREGHNEQFF
TRBJ2-2 | TRBV19 | CASSPAARTGELFF
TRBJ1-1 | TRBV7-8 | CASSRQGTEAFF
TRBJ2-7 | TRBV11-2 | CASSSSLAETYEQYF
TRBJ2-5 | TRBV2 | CASSALGTIKETQYF
TRBJ2-1 | TRBV5-4 | CASFLGGSPYNEQFF